This TCR beta chain comes out of a study of OX40 agonist ivuxolimab in advanced cancers. This clone was counted between two and nine times. Germline-derived CDR1 and CDR2 are ENHRY and SYGVKD. The CDR3 covers 18 residues. Trimming cost V 1 base and J 3 bases, with 19 bases left between them. Data came from immunoSEQ multiplex PCR; TCRdb stores just in-frame clones and leaves some out. The repertoire consists of about 80,000 clones, with roughly 81% occurring once and the leading ten covering roughly 25%. Material: CD4+ or CD8+ T cells sorted from blood, obtained in a trial of the OX40 agonist ivuxolimab. V gene TRBV10-3 combines with J gene TRBJ1-5; D ambiguous. This receptor was obtained from an adult with an advanced solid tumor such as melanoma, head and neck, liver or kidney cancer. CDR3 in DNA: TGTGCCATCAGTGAGTACACGCTTCGGGGTGGAGACAATCAGCCCCAGCATTTT. Translation: CAISEYTLRGGDNQPQHF.